Only one count was recorded for the clone carrying this T cell receptor beta chain. These data are taken from a study of blood T cell repertoires in COVID-19. V lost 2 bases to trimming and J lost 4 bases; unmatched junction nucleotides: 3. Per the germline V gene, CDR1 is SGHTS and CDR2 is YDEGEE. The CDR3 is made up of 14 amino acids. Some clones are missing from TCRdb's copy, which holds only in-frame ones; the method was immunoSEQ multiplex PCR. Of some 70,000 clones in the sample, roughly nine tenths were seen once. V usage is TRBV5-8 and J usage is TRBJ2-7; 10 bases map to TRBD1. Input material: peripheral blood. This TCR derives from a human donor in a cohort sampled during active COVID-19. DNA for the CDR3: TGTGCCAGCAGCTTCCGGGACAGGGGTTACGAGCAGTACTTC. Translation: CASSFRDRGYEQYF. Combining the CDR3 with reference TRBV5-8 and TRBJ2-7 gives the whole variable domain EAGVTQSPTHLIKTRGQQATLRCSPISGHTSVYWYQQALGLGLQFLLWYDEGEERNRGNFPPRFSGRQFPNYSSELNVNALELEDSALYLCASSFRDRGYEQYFGPGTRLTVT.